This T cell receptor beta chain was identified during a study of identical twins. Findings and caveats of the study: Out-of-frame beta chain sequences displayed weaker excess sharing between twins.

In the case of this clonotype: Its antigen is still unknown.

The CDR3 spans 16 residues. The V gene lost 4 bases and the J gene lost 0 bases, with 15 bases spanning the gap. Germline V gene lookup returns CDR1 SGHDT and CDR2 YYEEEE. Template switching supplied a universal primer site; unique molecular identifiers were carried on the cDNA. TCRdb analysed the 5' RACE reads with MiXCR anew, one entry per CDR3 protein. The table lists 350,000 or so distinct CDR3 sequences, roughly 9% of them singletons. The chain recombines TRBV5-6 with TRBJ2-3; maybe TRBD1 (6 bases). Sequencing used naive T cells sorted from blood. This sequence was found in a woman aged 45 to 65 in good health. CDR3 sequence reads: CASSEGTGFSTDTQYF. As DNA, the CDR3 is TGTGCCAGCAGCGAAGGAACAGGGTTTAGCACAGATACGCAGTATTTT.